Below, 30 T cell receptor beta chains from the same sample are listed, as sequenced in a study of blood T cell repertoires in COVID-19. Sequencing used immunoSEQ multiplex PCR; TCRdb keeps in-frame clones, though not all of them. The repertoire has about 360,000 clones, approximately 86% of them found once; the top ten carry around 7.4%. The sample consisted of peripheral blood. These receptors were taken from a woman aged 55-70 years with COVID-19, enrolled during active disease.

The V call is TRBV11-2, the J call TRBJ1-1; D not certain. Trimming removed 3 bases from V and 3 bases from J, with 26 bases in between. The CDR3 has 19 amino acids. Germline V gene data show CDR1 as SGHAT and CDR2 as FQNNGV. CDR3 residues: CASSFPSRRRAREYTEAFF. The CDR3 region has the DNA TGTGCCAGCAGCTTCCCTAGCCGCCGGAGGGCAAGGGAGTACACTGAAGCTTTCTTT.

This clone was picked up one time. This specimen includes other DNA sequences encoding the same CDR3. J is TRBJ2-2 and V is TRBV5-1; perhaps TRBD1 as D (5 bases). CDR1 and CDR2 (germline): SGHRS, YFSETQ. V was trimmed by 1 base and J by 2 bases, leaving 9 bases between them. The CDR3 is 15 amino acids. The chain's CDR3 is CASSLQGSNTGELFF. The CDR3 coding sequence is TGCGCCAGCAGCTTGCAGGGATCCAACACCGGGGAGCTGTTTTTT.

The CDR3 DNA is TGTGCCAGCAGCTTAGGCACTAGGGTGTCGAACACCGGGGAGCTGTTTTTT. Translation: CASSLGTRVSNTGELFF. The chain uses TRBV11-3 and TRBJ2-2; D is perhaps TRBD2 (5 bases). This CDR3 is built from 17 residues. Per germline, CDR1 SGHNT and CDR2 YENEEA. The V gene lost 1 base and the J gene lost 0 bases, with 12 bases spanning the gap.

The CDR3 loop is CASMTSGGSEQFF. The DNA of the CDR3 is TGTGCCAGTATGACTAGCGGGGGATCTGAGCAGTTCTTC. The J gene is TRBJ2-1, the V gene TRBV3-1 (or the pseudogene TRBV3-2), with 12 bases aligning to TRBD2. CDR1 is LGHDT, CDR2 YNNKEL, per germline (reference sequence). V dropped 9 bases and J dropped 9; count of bases not matched to a gene: 6. The CDR3 spans 13 residues.

V is TRBV7-2 and J is TRBJ1-2; maybe TRBD1 (5 bases). Germline V gene data show CDR1 as SGHTA and CDR2 as FQGNSA. The CDR3 is 17 residues long. V lost 1 base and J lost 7, with 22 bases in between. CDR3 DNA sequence: TGTGCCAGCAGCTTAGTGGTGAACAGGCAATGGGGTCTTGGCTACACCTTC. Translating gives CASSLVVNRQWGLGYTF.

This chain links TRBV7-8 with TRBJ2-5, with 10 bases fitting TRBD2. Germline lookup yields CDR1 SGHVS and CDR2 FQNEAQ. With V trimmed by 5 bases and J by 4 bases, 10 bases remained unmatched. The CDR3 consists of 16 residues. The CDR3 bases are TGTGCCAGCAGCCCTCAACCCGGGACTAGCGTAGAGACCCAGTACTTC. Translating gives CASSPQPGTSVETQYF. The whole variable domain, filled in from reference TRBV7-8 and TRBJ2-5, reads GAGVSQSPRYKVAKRGQDVALRCDPISGHVSLFWYQQALGQGPEFLTYFQNEAQLDKSGLPSDRFFAERPEGSVSTLKIQRTQQEDSAVYLCASSPQPGTSVETQYFGPGTRLLVL.

The chain recombines TRBV2 with TRBJ1-2; D is unclear. V dropped 6 bases and J dropped 4 bases, with 15 bases sitting between them. This CDR3 region has 14 residues. Germline CDR1 is SNHLY and CDR2 is FYNNEI. The CDR3 nucleotides are TGTGCCAGCAGCATTAACCGGGAGTCCTATGGCTACACCTTC. Its translation: CASSINRESYGYTF.

The chain uses TRBV4-2 and TRBJ1-3, with D unresolved. The ends were cut back, 0 bases at V and 0 bases at J, with 15 bases in the middle. This CDR3 is 18 amino acids long. From germline, CDR1 is LGHNA and CDR2 YNFKEQ. CDR3 DNA sequence: TGTGCCAGCAGCCAAGATCATGGACTAAGAAGCTCTGGAAACACCATATATTTT. Its protein is CASSQDHGLRSSGNTIYF.

The CDR3 region is CASRGEGRVGELFF. In DNA, the CDR3 is TGTGCCAGTAGAGGAGAAGGTCGGGTCGGGGAGCTGTTTTTT. The chain carries TRBV19 and TRBJ2-2; no clear D. There are 14 residues in the CDR3. From germline, CDR1 is LNHDA and CDR2 SQIVND (reference sequence). Trimming removed 6 bases at V and 7 bases at J, with 15 bases between.

For the CDR3, the DNA is TGCGCCAGCAGCCCGAGGAGTACAGGGTACACTGAAGCTTTCTTT. Residues: CASSPRSTGYTEAFF. The J gene is TRBJ1-1, the V gene TRBV4-1; D might be TRBD1 (6 bases). Per the germline V gene, CDR1 is MGHRA and CDR2 is YSYEKL. The CDR3 consists of 15 residues. V was clipped by 4 bases and J by 3 bases, with 15 bases between them.

V gene TRBV14 combines with J gene TRBJ2-1; 10 bases line up with TRBD2. Looked up from germline, CDR1 is SGHDN and CDR2 is FVKESK. This CDR3 region has 15 residues. The trim removed 2 bases at V and 8 bases at J, leaving 6 bases unmatched. The CDR3 nucleotides read TGTGCCAGCAGCCAAAGCGGGGGGGCTTTGGATGAGCAGTTCTTC. It specifies CASSQSGGALDEQFF.

The chain combines TRBV7-9 with TRBJ2-5; possibly TRBD1 for D (6 bases). The V gene's germline CDR1 is SEHNR and CDR2 FQNEAQ (reference sequence). V was trimmed by 7 bases and J by 12 bases, leaving 21 bases between them. The CDR3 runs 13 residues. The CDR3 loop is CASTWDTLFPEYF. The CDR3 nucleotides are TGTGCCAGCACCTGGGACACCCTGTTCCCTGAGTACTTC.

The table lists this clone with a count of one. The chain carries TRBV5-4 and TRBJ2-3; 14 bases line up with TRBD2. Trimming took 5 bases from V and 0 from J; bases not matched to a gene: 5. This CDR3 comprises 17 residues. The V gene's germline CDR1 is SGHNT and CDR2 YYREEE (reference sequence). The CDR3 DNA reads TGTGCCAGCAGGCGACTAGCGGGGGGGATTAGCACAGATACGCAGTATTTT. Residues: CASRRLAGGISTDTQYF.

This chain uses TRBV11-2 with TRBJ1-6; D is ambiguous. Trimming cost V 4 bases and J 10 bases, with 11 bases left between them. The CDR3 contains 13 residues. The germline V gene has CDR1 SGHAT and CDR2 FQNNGV. CDR3 DNA: TGTGCCAGCAGCTCCCGGGTATCCTCACCCCTCCACTTT. Residues: CASSSRVSSPLHF. The full variable domain, its missing parts supplied by reference TRBV11-2 and TRBJ1-6, is EAGVAQSPRYKIIEKRQSVAFWCNPISGHATLYWYQQILGQGPKLLIQFQNNGVVDDSQLPKDRFSAERLKGVDSTLKIQPAKLEDSAVYLCASSSRVSSPLHFGNGTRLTVT.

The chain links TRBV27 to TRBJ1-5; D is ambiguous. V was shortened by 3 bases and J by 2 bases, with 8 bases between the two germline ends. Germline V gene lookup returns CDR1 MNHEY and CDR2 SMNVEV (reference sequence). There are 14 residues in the CDR3. The CDR3 DNA reads TGTGCCAGCAGTTTCGAGTTTGGCAATCAGCCCCAGCATTTT. This translates into CASSFEFGNQPQHF.

The gene calls are TRBV19 and TRBJ1-6; D uncertain. Germline V gene sequence: CDR1 LNHDA, CDR2 SQIVND (reference sequence). This CDR3 region has 14 residues. V dropped 4 bases and J dropped 8 bases, with 12 bases sitting between them. DNA of the CDR3: TGTGCCAGTAGTACATCCGGTTTTGATTCACCCCTCCACTTT. Its translation: CASSTSGFDSPLHF.

Only a few counts were recorded for this clone. The rearrangement uses TRBV5-4 and TRBJ1-1; a possible D gene is TRBD1 (6 bases). The CDR3 runs 16 residues. V shed 4 bases and J shed 4 bases, with 20 bases lying between them. Germline V gene lookup returns CDR1 SGHNT and CDR2 YYREEE (reference sequence). Written as DNA, the CDR3 is TGTGCCAGCAGCACCGCGCAGGGGTTCGGAAGCACTGAAGCTTTCTTT. Translated: CASSTAQGFGSTEAFF.

This clone was observed once. The chain combines TRBV18 with TRBJ2-3; D is ambiguous. Germline V gene lookup returns CDR1 KGHSH and CDR2 LQKENI. The CDR3 sequence is 17 residues long. Trimming cost V 3 bases and J 0 bases, with 16 bases left between them. The CDR3 loop reads CASSPQWASPSTDTQYF. The DNA of the CDR3 is TGTGCCAGCTCACCTCAGTGGGCCTCCCCTAGCACAGATACGCAGTATTTT.

The J gene is TRBJ2-7, the V gene TRBV11-3; 7 positions match TRBD1. Germline CDR1 and CDR2: SGHNT and YENEEA. V gave up 5 bases and J gave up 6 bases; unmatched junction bases: 4. This CDR3 comprises 12 residues. The CDR3 here is CASSRQGFEQYF. The CDR3 region has the DNA TGTGCCAGCAGCCGACAGGGATTCGAGCAGTACTTC.

V usage is TRBV11-2 and J usage is TRBJ1-2, with D perhaps matching TRBD1 (5 bases). The germline gives CDR1 SGHAT, CDR2 FQNNGV. The V and J ends lost 4 bases and 7 bases respectively, with 16 bases between them. This CDR3 has 14 amino acids. The CDR3 reads CASSWNTRGTGYTF. For the CDR3, the DNA is TGTGCCAGCAGCTGGAACACTCGGGGGACTGGCTACACCTTC.

The chain couples TRBV7-9 to TRBJ1-1; a possible D gene is TRBD1 (5 bases). Germline loops: CDR1 SEHNR, CDR2 FQNEAQ (reference sequence). The V and J ends lost 5 bases and 4 bases respectively, with 14 bases between them. There are 14 residues in the CDR3. The DNA for the CDR3 is TGTGCCAGCAGCCCAGGGAGGGTGGGCACTGAAGCTTTCTTT. This translates into CASSPGRVGTEAFF.

The chain couples TRBV7-2 to TRBJ1-2, with a weak D call TRBD1 (5 bases). There are 14 residues in the CDR3. Germline assignment: CDR1 SGHTA and CDR2 FQGNSA. Trimming pared 5 bases from V and 2 bases from J, leaving 12 bases between. CDR3: CASSPDRGNYGYTF. In DNA form, the CDR3 reads TGTGCCAGCAGCCCTGACCGGGGGAACTATGGCTACACCTTC.

This clone was seen more than once but under ten times. The chain employs TRBV19 and TRBJ2-1; 7 bases line up with TRBD1. The CDR3 runs to 13 residues. Germline CDR1 and CDR2: LNHDA and SQIVND (reference sequence). V was clipped by 5 bases and J by 5 bases; unmatched bases: 3. CDR3: CASSDDRDNEQFF. The DNA of the CDR3 is TGTGCCAGTAGTGACGACAGGGACAATGAGCAGTTCTTC.

The V and J genes are TRBV3-1 (or the pseudogene TRBV3-2) and TRBJ2-1, with 10 bases identical to TRBD2. Germline V CDR1 and CDR2: LGHDT, YNNKEL (reference sequence). The V segment lost 7 bases and the J segment 4 bases; nucleotides outside the gene matches: 13. The CDR3 totals 17 residues. The CDR3 nucleotides are TGTGCCAGCACCAAAGGTCTAGCGGGGGACTGGTACAATGAGCAGTTCTTC. Its protein is CASTKGLAGDWYNEQFF.

The chain is built from TRBV12-2 and TRBJ2-3; the table's D gene call, TRBD2, was not cross checked with the DNA. TRBV12-2 is given as a pseudogene. CDR3 length: 18 residues. The CDR3 region has the DNA TGTGCAAGTCGCAGAACGTGTCCCGGGAGAGCGAACGACGATACGCAGTATTTT. Translation gives CASRRTCPGRANDDTQYF.

CDR3 DNA sequence: TGTGCCAGCAGCTTAGGGACTAGCGGGGGGGCCGGGCTCGCAGATACGCAGTATTTT. It translates to CASSLGTSGGAGLADTQYF. The chain joins TRBV7-9 to TRBJ2-3, with TRBD2 identical over 15 bases. CDR1 is SEHNR and CDR2 is FQNEAQ in the germline V gene (reference sequence). Losses at the gene ends were 1 base for V and 4 bases for J; bases not matched to a gene: 9. CDR3 length: 19 residues.

The rearrangement links TRBV6-5 to TRBJ2-2, with a possible D match to TRBD1 (6 bases). This CDR3 comprises 15 residues. Germline CDR1 is MNHEY and CDR2 is SVGAGI. Trimming removed 6 bases from V and 8 bases from J, with 19 bases in between. The chain's CDR3 is CASRGTGWRPGELFF. CDR3 DNA: TGTGCCAGCAGAGGAACAGGGTGGAGGCCGGGGGAGCTGTTTTTT.

The gene calls are TRBV7-2 and TRBJ2-7; a weak D match, TRBD1 (6 bases). CDR1 and CDR2 (germline): SGHTA, FQGNSA. The germline V and J ends were trimmed by 6 bases and 2 bases, with 14 bases remaining between them. CDR3 length equals 14 residues. CDR3 nucleotides: TGTGCCAGCAGTCATACGACAGGTACCTACGAGCAGTACTTC. This encodes CASSHTTGTYEQYF.

The chain links TRBV7-9 to TRBJ2-2, with D tentatively TRBD1 (6 bases). This CDR3 has 15 amino acids. V was clipped by 1 base and J by 6 bases, with 12 bases between them. Germline values: CDR1 SEHNR, CDR2 FQNEAQ (reference sequence). This chain's CDR3 is CASSLGTEIPGELFF. CDR3 DNA sequence: TGTGCCAGCAGCTTAGGGACAGAAATACCCGGGGAGCTGTTTTTT. The full variable domain, in which reference TRBV7-9 and TRBJ2-2 provide the parts outside the CDR3, is DTGVSQNPRHKITKRGQNVTFRCDPISEHNRLYWYRQTLGQGPEFLTYFQNEAQLEKSRLLSDRFSAERPKGSFSTLEIQRTEQGDSAMYLCASSLGTEIPGELFFGEGSRLTVL.

The genes are TRBV7-9 and TRBJ2-1; 8 bases agree with TRBD2. After removal of 2 bases from V and 9 bases from J, the junction contained 6 bases not matched to a gene. The V gene's germline CDR1 is SEHNR and CDR2 FQNEAQ (reference sequence). CDR3 length equals 14 residues. CDR3 bases: TGTGCCAGCAGCTTACCCGGGGGGGGGACTGAGCAGTTCTTC. It yields the protein CASSLPGGGTEQFF.